The 3 T cell receptor beta chains below were found in one sample sequenced in a study of CD8 T cells in ankylosing spondylitis. Their specific antigens are unknown. Whole-study results and caveats: One TCR beta motif, made up of fewer than 10 highly homologous variants, appeared characteristic of ankylosing spondylitis blood.

TCRdb recomputed calls from the 5' RACE reads with MiXCR, one row per CDR3 protein. The data show about 480,000 distinct CDR3 sequences, more than 15% seen once. Sequenced sample: blood, either unsorted or a sorted T cell fraction (not recorded which). These receptors were taken from a male donor with ankylosing spondylitis.

This clonotype has a handful of counts. The genes are TRBV7-3 and TRBJ1-1; perhaps TRBD1 as D (5 bases). Germline V gene data show CDR1 as SGHTA and CDR2 as FQGTGA. This CDR3 has 16 residues. V lost 0 bases and J 1 base, leaving 12 bases between the germline ends. The CDR3 coding sequence is TGTGCCAGCAGCTTAACAGGGGCCAGATCGAACACTGAAGCTTTCTTT. This codes for CASSLTGARSNTEAFF.

V and J are TRBV19 and TRBJ1-2, with TRBD1 identical over 7 bases. There are 11 residues in the CDR3. Germline trimming cut 10 bases from V and 7 bases from J; bases unmatched to any gene: 6. Germline V gives CDR1 LNHDA, CDR2 SQIVND (reference sequence). CDR3 sequence: CATQGQSGYTF. In nucleotides, the CDR3 is TGTGCCACCCAGGGACAGAGTGGCTACACCTTC. The full variable domain, its missing parts supplied by reference TRBV19 and TRBJ1-2, is DGGITQSPKYLFRKEGQNVTLSCEQNLNHDAMYWYRQDPGQGLRLIYYSQIVNDFQKGDIAEGYSVSREKKESFPLTVTSAQKNPTAFYLCATQGQSGYTFGSGTRLTVV.

This clonotype was counted only a few times. The rearrangement uses TRBV5-1 and TRBJ2-3; TRBD2 matches at 13 bases. This CDR3 comprises 19 residues. CDR1 SGHRS and CDR2 YFSETQ come from the germline V gene. V lost 4 bases, J lost 2 bases, and 13 bases stayed unmatched. CDR3 sequence reads: CASSPGLAGSKGVTDTQYF. The CDR3 DNA reads TGCGCCAGCAGCCCGGGACTAGCGGGGAGTAAGGGGGTCACAGATACGCAGTATTTT. Full variable domain (rest looked up from reference TRBV5-1 and TRBJ2-3): KAGVTQTPRYLIKTRGQQVTLSCSPISGHRSVSWYQQTPGQGLQFLFEYFSETQRNKGNFPGRFSGRQFSNSRSEMNVSTLELGDSALYLCASSPGLAGSKGVTDTQYFGPGTRLTVL.